A single sample is the source of the 19 T cell receptor beta chains below, sequenced in a study of blood T cell repertoires in COVID-19. Assay used: immunoSEQ multiplex PCR; TCRdb lists only in-frame clones, some missing. The data hold over 60,000 clones, with around 80% observed a single time. Sequencing input: peripheral blood. Receptors originate from a human donor in a cohort sampled during active COVID-19.

This clone has only a few counts. The chain has TRBV28 and TRBJ1-4; 9 bases fit TRBD1. The CDR3 runs to 16 residues. V lost 4 bases and J lost 7; bases outside the gene matches: 10. Germline lookup yields CDR1 MDHEN and CDR2 SYDVKM. This chain's CDR3 is CASSSATGTGLEKLFF. In DNA, the CDR3 is TGTGCCAGCAGTTCCGCGACCGGGACAGGGCTTGAAAAACTGTTTTTT.

J is TRBJ1-4 and V is TRBV12-3 or TRBV12-4, with a possible D match to TRBD1 (5 bases). There are 13 residues in the CDR3. V lost 3 bases and J lost 7, with 9 bases in between. This chain's CDR3 is CASSFVGPEKLFF. The CDR3 DNA sequence: TGTGCCAGCAGTTTCGTGGGGCCTGAAAAACTGTTTTTT.

The chain has TRBV10-3 and TRBJ1-1; TRBD1 is a possible D gene (6 bases). Trimming removed 4 bases at V and 1 base at J, with 7 bases between. From germline, CDR1 is ENHRY and CDR2 SYGVKD. The CDR3 is 13 amino acids. CDR3 sequence reads: CAISVQGNTEAFF. CDR3 nucleotides: TGTGCCATCAGTGTACAGGGGAACACTGAAGCTTTCTTT.

The chain links TRBV12-5 to TRBJ1-4; D is possibly TRBD1 (6 bases). CDR3 length equals 15 residues. V lost 5 bases and J lost 4, with 14 bases in between. Germline V gene data show CDR1 as LGHNT and CDR2 as FRNRAP. CDR3 DNA sequence: TGTGCTAGTGGTCCCGGACAGAACTATAATGAAAAACTGTTTTTT. It encodes CASGPGQNYNEKLFF.

The gene calls are TRBV4-1 and TRBJ1-1; 7 bases align to TRBD1. This CDR3 spans 16 amino acids. With 1 base clipped from V and 3 bases from J, the junction kept 8 bases outside the gene matches. CDR1 is MGHRA, CDR2 YSYEKL, per germline. CDR3 protein: CASSQVPGTAHTEAFF. The DNA for the CDR3 is TGCGCCAGCAGCCAAGTTCCTGGGACAGCCCACACTGAAGCTTTCTTT.

This chain links TRBV5-4 with TRBJ1-5; TRBD1 is a possible D gene (6 bases). CDR1 and CDR2 (germline): SGHNT, YYREEE (reference sequence). Trimming took 0 bases from V and 7 from J, leaving 14 bases between them. CDR3 size: 15 residues. Here the CDR3 DNA reads TGTGCCAGCAGCTTGGGAGGGGGATTAGGGCAGCCCCAGCATTTT. Translated, it gives CASSLGGGLGQPQHF.

This chain uses TRBV27 with TRBJ1-6; D gene ambiguous. CDR1 and CDR2 from the germline V gene are MNHEY and SMNVEV (reference sequence). V was pared by 3 bases and J by 4 bases, with 19 bases between. The CDR3 runs 18 residues. CDR3: CASSLAFGSRQYNSPLHF. In nucleotides, the CDR3 is TGTGCCAGCAGTTTGGCTTTCGGGAGTCGTCAATATAATTCACCCCTCCACTTT.

The gene calls are TRBV2 and TRBJ2-7; 8 bases match TRBD1. This CDR3 is built from 15 residues. V lost 1 base and J lost 5; bases outside the gene matches: 7. CDR1 is SNHLY, CDR2 FYNNEI, per germline. CDR3 sequence reads: CASSEVGQGNHEQYF. In DNA form, the CDR3 reads TGTGCCAGCAGTGAAGTTGGACAGGGAAATCACGAGCAGTACTTC.

This chain links TRBV7-9 with TRBJ2-7; D remains unclear. Germline loops: CDR1 SEHNR, CDR2 FQNEAQ (reference sequence). V was clipped by 6 bases and J by 0 bases, with 15 bases between them. The CDR3 totals 15 residues. In DNA form, the CDR3 reads TGTGCCAGCAGTTTGTCTGTCTATAGCTCCTACGAGCAGTACTTC. Protein product: CASSLSVYSSYEQYF.

The V call is TRBV7-8, the J call TRBJ1-1; possible D gene TRBD1, 5 bases. V was trimmed by 3 bases and J by 0 bases, leaving 8 bases between them. The CDR3 runs to 14 residues. CDR1 is SGHVS and CDR2 is FQNEAQ in the germline V gene. The CDR3 DNA follows: TGTGCCAGCAGCTTGATGGGGCTGAACACTGAAGCTTTCTTT. Residues: CASSLMGLNTEAFF.

V is TRBV10-3 and J is TRBJ1-1; D might be TRBD1 (6 bases). The ends were cut back, 0 bases at V and 7 bases at J, with 9 bases in the middle. CDR1 and CDR2 (germline): ENHRY, SYGVKD. CDR3 length: 13 amino acids. This CDR3 is CAISESRQDEAFF. The CDR3 DNA is TGTGCCATCAGTGAGTCGAGACAGGATGAAGCTTTCTTT.

The chain carries TRBV6-1 and TRBJ2-2; 10 bases are shared with TRBD1. The CDR3 loop spans 18 amino acids. Trimming cost V 2 bases and J 1 base; bases outside gene matches: 7. Per germline, CDR1 MNHNS and CDR2 SASEGT. The CDR3 nucleotides are TGTGCCAGCAGTGAAATTTTATGGGACAGGGGGAACACCGGGGAGCTGTTTTTT. It yields the protein CASSEILWDRGNTGELFF.

The J gene is TRBJ2-5, the V gene TRBV5-1; D might be TRBD2 (5 bases). Trimming shortened V by 0 bases and J by 5 bases, and 14 bases separated the two germline ends. CDR1 SGHRS and CDR2 YFSETQ come from the germline V gene. This CDR3 is built from 15 residues. CDR3 protein: CASSLAPGGGETQYF. In DNA, the CDR3 is TGCGCCAGCAGCTTGGCACCCGGAGGAGGCGAGACCCAGTACTTC. The full variable domain, in which reference TRBV5-1 and TRBJ2-5 provide the parts outside the CDR3, is KAGVTQTPRYLIKTRGQQVTLSCSPISGHRSVSWYQQTPGQGLQFLFEYFSETQRNKGNFPGRFSGRQFSNSRSEMNVSTLELGDSALYLCASSLAPGGGETQYFGPGTRLLVL.

The chain recombines TRBV6-1 with TRBJ1-3; D ambiguous. V was shortened by 2 bases and J by 2 bases, with 10 bases between the two germline ends. CDR3 size: 15 residues. Germline CDR1 and CDR2: MNHNS and SASEGT. CDR3 sequence reads: CASSEQEAAGNTIYF. The CDR3 DNA reads TGTGCCAGCAGTGAACAGGAAGCGGCTGGAAACACCATATATTTT.

This rearrangement joins TRBV4-3 to TRBJ1-5; TRBD1 matches 9 bases. This CDR3 is 14 amino acids long. Germline-derived CDR1 and CDR2 are LGHNA and YSLEER. With V trimmed by 1 base and J by 7 bases, 2 bases remained unmatched. The CDR3 sequence: CASSQGQGEQPQHF. CDR3 nucleotides: TGCGCCAGCAGCCAAGGACAGGGGGAACAGCCCCAGCATTTT.

This chain uses TRBV30 with TRBJ2-7, with D perhaps TRBD2 (5 bases). Per the germline V gene, CDR1 is GTSNPN and CDR2 is SVGIG (reference sequence). The CDR3 runs to 12 residues. Deletions cut 3 bases from V and 6 bases from J, with 12 bases between. The CDR3 loop reads CAWRYGIGEQYF. The CDR3 DNA follows: TGTGCCTGGAGGTACGGGATCGGCGAGCAGTACTTC.

This clone was seen a single time. The chain joins TRBV18 to TRBJ2-7; possible D gene TRBD2, 5 bases. Deletions cut 0 bases from V and 2 bases from J, with 11 bases between. CDR1 is KGHSH and CDR2 is LQKENI in the germline V gene. The CDR3 has 15 residues. The CDR3 loop is CASSPPLAEAYEQYF. CDR3 in DNA: TGTGCCAGCTCACCACCGCTGGCGGAGGCCTACGAGCAGTACTTC.

V and J are TRBV7-2 and TRBJ1-2; TRBD1 matches 7 bases. CDR1 and CDR2 from the germline V gene are SGHTA and FQGNSA. The V and J ends lost 8 bases and 7 bases, in that order; junction bases with no gene match: 10. The CDR3 consists of 13 residues. The CDR3 is CASENRGGVGYTF. In DNA form, the CDR3 reads TGTGCCAGCGAAAACAGGGGAGGAGTTGGCTACACCTTC.

The CDR3 is CASSRDSSSYEQYF. The CDR3 nucleotides read TGTGCCAGCAGCCGCGATTCGAGCTCCTACGAGCAGTACTTC. The V and J genes are TRBV9 and TRBJ2-7; unclear D gene. The length of the CDR3 is 14 residues. The germline V and J ends were trimmed by 4 bases and 0 bases, with 11 bases remaining between them. Per the germline V gene, CDR1 is SGDLS and CDR2 is YYNGEE.